Listed here are 20 T cell receptor beta chains from one sample, sequenced in a study of blood T cell repertoires in COVID-19. TCRdb's copy holds only in-frame clones and misses some; the assay was immunoSEQ multiplex PCR. Here the sample spans a few hundred thousand clones, about 87% being singletons. The source material was peripheral blood. Receptors were obtained from a woman aged 45-60 years with acute or convalescent COVID-19.

The gene calls are TRBV5-5 and TRBJ2-7; TRBD1 aligns across 10 bases. Germline-derived CDR1 and CDR2 are SGHKS and YYEKEE (reference sequence). Trimming at V came to 0 bases and at J to 4 bases, leaving 7 bases not matched to a gene. The length of the CDR3 is 16 residues. CDR3 DNA sequence: TGTGCCAGCAGCTTGGTGACAGGGGGCATTGGGTACGAGCAGTACTTC. Its translation is CASSLVTGGIGYEQYF.

The chain recombines TRBV7-8 with TRBJ2-7; TRBD2 might be the D (6 bases). The length of the CDR3 is 13 residues. Germline CDR1 and CDR2: SGHVS and FQNEAQ. The V end lost 3 bases, the J end lost 5 bases, and 11 bases lay between the germline ends. CDR3 in amino acids: CASSFAGSDEQYF. Here the CDR3 DNA reads TGTGCCAGCAGCTTCGCGGGGTCGGACGAGCAGTACTTC.

The chain links TRBV9 to TRBJ1-1; 7 positions agree with TRBD1. The CDR3 is made up of 15 amino acids. Germline values: CDR1 SGDLS, CDR2 YYNGEE. After removal of 4 bases from V and 4 bases from J, the junction contained 10 bases not matched to a gene. The CDR3, as DNA: TGTGCCAGCAGCTTAAACAGGGGAACCCCCACTGAAGCTTTCTTT. The encoded protein is CASSLNRGTPTEAFF.

The chain carries TRBV30 and TRBJ2-7; D unresolved. Germline V gene lookup returns CDR1 GTSNPN and CDR2 SVGIG (reference sequence). V lost 2 bases and J lost 7, with 9 bases in between. The CDR3 is made up of 11 amino acids. CDR3 region: CAWSFTWEQYF. CDR3 sequence (DNA): TGTGCCTGGAGTTTTACTTGGGAGCAGTACTTC.

The genes are TRBV19 and TRBJ1-6; the match to TRBD1 covers 11 bases. CDR1 is LNHDA and CDR2 is SQIVND in the germline V gene (reference sequence). V lost 5 bases and J lost 9; bases outside the gene matches: 9. The CDR3 consists of 16 residues. CDR3 DNA sequence: TGTGCCAGTAGTTCGACCCCGGACAGGGGGCGTTCACCCCTCCACTTT. It is translated as CASSSTPDRGRSPLHF.

This sequence joins TRBV5-1 and TRBJ1-1; D is uncertain. The germline V gene has CDR1 SGHRS and CDR2 YFSETQ. CDR3 length: 14 residues. V was shortened by 1 base and J by 5 bases, with 12 bases between the two germline ends. This CDR3 reads CASSLSTGVTEAFF. CDR3 in DNA: TGCGCCAGCAGCTTGTCTACCGGGGTTACTGAAGCTTTCTTT.

V usage is TRBV18 and J usage is TRBJ2-7; TRBD1 aligns across 7 bases. J was trimmed by 9 bases and V by 2 bases; bases with no gene match: 13. The CDR3 runs 15 residues. In germline, CDR1 is KGHSH, CDR2 LQKENI. The CDR3 region has the DNA TGTGCCAGCTCACCATCCCGCCAGGGGGAAGGGACGCAGTACTTC. It codes for CASSPSRQGEGTQYF. The entire variable domain, with the rest obtained from reference TRBV18 and TRBJ2-7, is as follows: NAGVMQNPRHLVRRRGQEARLRCSPMKGHSHVYWYRQLPEEGLKFMVYLQKENIIDESGMPKERFSAEFPKEGPSILRIQQVVRGDSAAYFCASSPSRQGEGTQYFGPGTRLTVT.

The J gene is TRBJ2-1, the V gene TRBV7-2, with a weak D call TRBD2 (5 bases). This CDR3 is built from 14 residues. Germline CDR1 is SGHTA and CDR2 is FQGNSA. Trimming took off 4 bases at V and 7 bases at J, with 14 bases between the two ends. As DNA, the CDR3 is TGTGCCAGCAGCTCGGGGTCCGAGGTGAATGAGCAGTTCTTC. Its protein is CASSSGSEVNEQFF.

The chain has TRBV4-1 and TRBJ2-7, with TRBD1 identical over 11 bases. Trimming took 3 bases from V and 2 from J; bases not matched to a gene: 3. This CDR3 has 15 residues. Per germline, CDR1 MGHRA and CDR2 YSYEKL. CDR3 coding DNA: TGCGCCAGCAGCCAGGGGGACAGGGGGACCTACGAGCAGTACTTC. The encoded protein is CASSQGDRGTYEQYF.

The V gene is TRBV5-1, the J gene TRBJ2-2; D not certain. V dropped 1 base and J dropped 2 bases, with 9 bases sitting between them. The CDR3 runs to 15 residues. Per the germline V gene, CDR1 is SGHRS and CDR2 is YFSETQ. The CDR3 region has the DNA TGCGCCAGCAGCTTGATTCCAGATAACACCGGGGAGCTGTTTTTT. This encodes CASSLIPDNTGELFF.

The V and J genes are TRBV18 and TRBJ1-3, with D perhaps matching TRBD1 (5 bases). This CDR3 contains 15 residues. With 6 bases removed from V and 0 bases from J, the gap between germline ends came to 12 bases. Looked up from germline, CDR1 is KGHSH and CDR2 is LQKENI. This CDR3 is CASSQQVTSGNTIYF. The CDR3 DNA reads as TGTGCCAGCTCGCAACAGGTTACCTCTGGAAACACCATATATTTT.

The chain carries TRBV19 and TRBJ2-7, with 8 bases matching TRBD1. The CDR3 runs 13 residues. CDR1 and CDR2 from the germline V gene are LNHDA and SQIVND (reference sequence). J gave up 5 bases and V 3 bases, and 3 bases lay outside the gene matches. The CDR3 reads CASSIQGANEQYF. The CDR3 DNA sequence: TGTGCCAGTAGTATCCAGGGGGCAAACGAGCAGTACTTC.

This sequence joins TRBV6-2 or TRBV6-3 and TRBJ2-1; the D gene is possibly TRBD1 (6 bases). Per the germline V gene, CDR1 is MNHEY and CDR2 is SVGEGT. This CDR3 region has 11 residues. The V gene lost 6 bases and the J gene lost 10 bases, with 10 bases spanning the gap. CDR3 region: CASSLDREQFF. Written as DNA, the CDR3 is TGTGCCAGCAGCCTCGACAGGGAGCAGTTCTTC.

The chain uses TRBV7-2 and TRBJ1-3; no definite D call. Germline lookup yields CDR1 SGHTA and CDR2 FQGNSA. The CDR3 runs 17 residues. The V gene lost 1 base and the J gene lost 0 bases, with 13 bases spanning the gap. The CDR3 sequence is CASSLVASVPSGNTIYF. The DNA for the CDR3 is TGTGCCAGCAGCTTAGTGGCCTCTGTGCCCTCTGGAAACACCATATATTTT.

The genes are TRBV7-2 and TRBJ2-3; D gene ambiguous. Germline-derived CDR1 and CDR2 are SGHTA and FQGNSA. The ends were cut back, 0 bases at V and 6 bases at J, with 16 bases in the middle. CDR3 length: 16 amino acids. The CDR3 spells CASSLAPAIVTDTQYF. CDR3 sequence (DNA): TGTGCCAGCAGCTTAGCACCAGCGATCGTAACCGATACGCAGTATTTT. The entire variable domain, with the rest obtained from reference TRBV7-2 and TRBJ2-3, is as follows: GAGVSQSPSNKVTEKGKDVELRCDPISGHTALYWYRQSLGQGLEFLIYFQGNSAPDKSGLPSDRFSAERTGGSVSTLTIQRTQQEDSAVYLCASSLAPAIVTDTQYFGPGTRLTVL.

The chain has TRBV5-1 and TRBJ1-4; 8 nucleotides agree with TRBD1. In germline, CDR1 is SGHRS, CDR2 YFSETQ. The CDR3 sequence is 17 residues long. J gave up 0 bases and V 4 bases, and 8 bases lay outside the gene matches. DNA of the CDR3: TGCGCCAGCAGCCCAAGGACAGGGCGCTCAACTAATGAAAAACTGTTTTTT. Translation: CASSPRTGRSTNEKLFF.

The gene calls are TRBV19 and TRBJ2-1; 7 bases are shared with TRBD1. Germline values: CDR1 LNHDA, CDR2 SQIVND (reference sequence). The ends lost 8 bases at V and 9 bases at J; junction bases unmatched: 10. The CDR3 is 13 residues long. The CDR3 DNA reads as TGTGCCAGTCGCCGGCAGGGGGTGAGTGAGCAGTTCTTC. Translation: CASRRQGVSEQFF.

V and J are TRBV29-1 and TRBJ1-2; no firm D call. V was pared by 6 bases and J by 0 bases, with 11 bases between. In germline, CDR1 is SQVTM, CDR2 ANQGSEA. The length of the CDR3 is 13 residues. The CDR3 bases are TGCAGCGTCACCATGTTAGCTAACTATGGCTACACCTTC. This sequence encodes CSVTMLANYGYTF.

The chain has TRBV29-1 and TRBJ1-2; TRBD1 aligns across 9 bases. The CDR3 length is 13 residues. CDR1 SQVTM and CDR2 ANQGSEA come from the germline V gene. J gave up 8 bases and V 0 bases, and 4 bases lay outside the gene matches. In nucleotides, the CDR3 is TGCAGCGTTGAAGATCCGGGACAGGGCGGCTACACCTTC. Protein: CSVEDPGQGGYTF.

The genes are TRBV15 and TRBJ1-2; D might be TRBD1 (5 bases). Per the germline V gene, CDR1 is LNHNV and CDR2 is YYDKDF (reference sequence). This CDR3 region has 15 residues. The germline V and J ends were trimmed by 6 bases and 9 bases, with 23 bases remaining between them. The CDR3 reads CATSPKFQGLHSYTF. In nucleotides, the CDR3 is TGTGCCACCAGTCCCAAATTCCAGGGTCTTCATAGCTACACCTTC.